This T cell receptor (beta chain) was captured by sequencing in a study of blood T cell repertoires in COVID-19. Study context: Samples representing acute and convalescent COVID-19 were sourced from the United States, Italy and Spain. The cDNA or gDNA used as material had been derived from T cells, B-cell-depleted T cells, or PBMCs.

In the original analysis: Nucleated cell number was recorded as an estimate derived from reference gene primer amplification. Assay: immunoSEQ multiplex PCR; the TCRdb copy retains only in-frame clones and omits some. The DNA was the basis for D and trimming; V, J and clone size are from that table. In the table there are a few hundred thousand clones, about 82% of which are singletons. Trimming removed 2 bases from V and 5 bases from J, with 11 bases in between. The CDR3 sequence is 15 residues long. Germline CDR1 and CDR2: SGHNT and YYREEE (reference sequence). The rearrangement joins TRBV5-4 to TRBJ1-6; perhaps TRBD1 as D (5 bases). The TCR originated in a human donor in a cohort sampled during active COVID-19. The specimen was peripheral blood. CDR3 nucleotide sequence: TGTGCCAGCAGCTTTCCTGACAGCGATAATTCACCCCTCCACTTT. Residues: CASSFPDSDNSPLHF.